This entry lists 12 T cell receptor beta chains sequenced from one sample in a study of blood T cell repertoires in COVID-19. Sequencing was performed with immunoSEQ multiplex PCR; in TCRdb, only in-frame clones are kept and a portion is missing. The profile covers fewer than 200,000 clones, with approximately 83% appearing a single time and over 7% taken by the ten largest. The specimen was peripheral blood. These receptors all come from a man aged 45-60 years with active or convalescent COVID-19.

The gene calls are TRBV7-9 and TRBJ1-5, with TRBD1 matching 10 bases. Germline lookup yields CDR1 SEHNR and CDR2 FQNEAQ (reference sequence). This CDR3 spans 14 amino acids. V was pared by 8 bases and J by 0 bases, with 1 base of the junction left unmatched. The CDR3 DNA is TGTGCCAGCGGACAGGGGGGTAGCAATCAGCCCCAGCATTTT. This translates into CASGQGGSNQPQHF. Together with reference TRBV7-9 and TRBJ1-5, the CDR3 gives the full variable domain: DTGVSQNPRHKITKRGQNVTFRCDPISEHNRLYWYRQTLGQGPEFLTYFQNEAQLEKSRLLSDRFSAERPKGSFSTLEIQRTEQGDSAMYLCASGQGGSNQPQHFGDGTRLSIL.

The chain recombines TRBV30 with TRBJ2-1; 8 bases map to TRBD1. In germline, CDR1 is GTSNPN, CDR2 SVGIG (reference sequence). This CDR3 contains 14 residues. V shed 3 bases and J 8 bases; nucleotides not matched to a gene: 9. The chain's CDR3 is CAWSLDRDRHEQFF. The CDR3 region has the DNA TGTGCCTGGAGCTTGGACAGGGATAGGCATGAGCAGTTCTTC.

This sequence joins TRBV13 and TRBJ1-1; D may be TRBD1 (6 bases). CDR3 length: 15 amino acids. Trimming took off 1 base at V and 1 base at J, with 10 bases between the two ends. Germline V gives CDR1 PRHDT, CDR2 FYEKMQ (reference sequence). The CDR3 DNA sequence: TGTGCCAGCAGCTTAGAGTCCAGGGGGAACACTGAAGCTTTCTTT. It translates to CASSLESRGNTEAFF.

The rearrangement joins TRBV2 to TRBJ2-5; 7 bases line up with TRBD2. Germline lookup yields CDR1 SNHLY and CDR2 FYNNEI. The CDR3 totals 13 residues. The V and J ends lost 9 bases and 5 bases, in that order; junction bases with no gene match: 9. The CDR3 DNA follows: TGTGCCAGTCTCTGGGGGGGTCGGGAGACCCAGTACTTC. Translating gives CASLWGGRETQYF. Full variable domain (remainder filled in from reference TRBV2 and TRBJ2-5): EPEVTQTPSHQVTQMGQEVILRCVPISNHLYFYWYRQILGQKVEFLVSFYNNEISEKSEIFDDQFSVERPDGSNFTLKIRSTKLEDSAMYFCASLWGGRETQYFGPGTRLLVL.

V gene TRBV3-1 (or the pseudogene TRBV3-2) combines with J gene TRBJ1-2; 8 bases fit TRBD1. The CDR3 sequence is 16 residues long. Trimming took 4 bases from V and 0 from J; bases not matched to a gene: 7. CDR1 LGHDT and CDR2 YNNKEL come from the germline V gene (reference sequence). In nucleotides, the CDR3 is TGTGCCAGCAGCCTGGACAGGGATTCTACTAACTATGGCTACACCTTC. Its translation is CASSLDRDSTNYGYTF.

The chain uses TRBV28 and TRBJ1-3; D is uncertain. Trimming pared 7 bases from V and 0 bases from J, leaving 13 bases between. This CDR3 region has 15 residues. Per germline, CDR1 MDHEN and CDR2 SYDVKM. The CDR3 DNA reads TGTGCCAGCATAGCGGACGTGAGCTCTGGAAACACCATATATTTT. As protein: CASIADVSSGNTIYF.

The gene calls are TRBV7-9 and TRBJ1-1; TRBD1 is a possible D gene (5 bases). Trimming left V 6 bases short and J 5 bases short, with 16 bases between. The CDR3 extends over 14 amino acids. Germline CDR1 SEHNR, CDR2 FQNEAQ (reference sequence). The CDR3 coding sequence is TGTGCCAGCAGACCTGAATGGGACTCTACTGAAGCTTTCTTT. It yields the protein CASRPEWDSTEAFF.

The genes are TRBV28 and TRBJ1-5; possible D gene TRBD1, 5 bases. The V and J ends lost 8 bases and 4 bases respectively, with 15 bases between them. This CDR3 has 14 amino acids. Germline CDR1 MDHEN, CDR2 SYDVKM. In nucleotides, the CDR3 is TGTGCCAGCTACCTGATAGGGGAAAATCAGCCCCAGCATTTT. Amino acid sequence: CASYLIGENQPQHF. Filled out from reference TRBV28 and TRBJ1-5, the complete variable domain reads DVKVTQSSRYLVKRTGEKVFLECVQDMDHENMFWYRQDPGLGLRLIYFSYDVKMKEKGDIPEGYSVSREKKERFSLILESASTNQTSMYLCASYLIGENQPQHFGDGTRLSIL.

This chain's CDR3 is CASSEGMADNSPLHF. The CDR3 DNA sequence: TGTGCCAGCAGTGAAGGAATGGCAGATAATTCACCCCTCCACTTT. V is TRBV6-1 and J is TRBJ1-6; no reliable D call. V was pared by 1 base and J by 5 bases, with 9 bases between. Germline V lookup: CDR1 MNHNS, CDR2 SASEGT. The CDR3 consists of 15 residues.

The V call is TRBV21-1, the J call TRBJ2-5; TRBD2 was called by the table and not checked on the DNA. TRBV21-1 is reported as a pseudogene. The CDR3 totals 18 residues. CDR3 protein: CASSPWAVAGGEGETQYF. DNA for the CDR3: TGTGCCAGCAGCCCTTGGGCTGTAGCGGGAGGCGAAGGGGAGACCCAGTACTTC.

This chain joins TRBV5-1 and TRBJ1-1; the D gene is possibly TRBD1 (6 bases). Germline V gene data show CDR1 as SGHRS and CDR2 as YFSETQ. The CDR3 has 14 amino acids. V was clipped by 0 bases and J by 5 bases, with 11 bases between them. CDR3: CASSLERGITEAFF. CDR3 DNA sequence: TGCGCCAGCAGCTTGGAAAGGGGGATTACTGAAGCTTTCTTT.

The chain joins TRBV3-1 (or the pseudogene TRBV3-2) to TRBJ2-7; 8 bases map to TRBD2. Germline V gene data show CDR1 as LGHDT and CDR2 as YNNKEL (reference sequence). With V trimmed by 9 bases and J by 2 bases, 9 bases remained unmatched. This CDR3 is 14 amino acids long. Here the CDR3 DNA reads TGTGCCAGTCAAACTAGCGGACTCGCCTACGAGCAGTACTTC. Its translation: CASQTSGLAYEQYF.